The 24 T cell receptor beta chains presented below share a single source sample, sequenced in a study of blood T cell repertoires in COVID-19. Measured with immunoSEQ multiplex PCR; TCRdb has only the in-frame clones, and not every one. The table has more than 300,000 clones, more than 70% seen once; the top ten hold roughly 1.2%. Sequenced: PBMCs or T cells enriched from blood (not recorded which). These receptors were obtained from a woman aged 18-30 years who had recovered from COVID-19.

V gene TRBV11-1 combines with J gene TRBJ1-6; D is ambiguous. V gave up 3 bases and J gave up 3 bases, with 12 bases separating them. The CDR3 extends over 16 amino acids. The germline gives CDR1 SGHAT, CDR2 FQDESV (reference sequence). The CDR3 nucleotides are TGTGCCAGCAGCTTTGGACTTTCGTTCTATAATTCACCCCTCCACTTT. It is translated as CASSFGLSFYNSPLHF.

This chain uses TRBV5-6 with TRBJ2-1; no clear D. In germline, CDR1 is SGHDT, CDR2 YYEEEE. The CDR3 spans 11 residues. V gave up 2 bases and J gave up 9 bases, with 6 bases separating them. CDR3 sequence (DNA): TGTGCCAGCAGCTTACGGGTTGAGCAGTTCTTC. Its translation: CASSLRVEQFF.

Details on this clone: At the DNA level, this CDR3 is encoded by other sequences in the same sample as well. The rearrangement uses TRBV7-9 and TRBJ2-7; D gene ambiguous. The germline CDR1 and CDR2 sequences are SEHNR and FQNEAQ (reference sequence). The V end lost 1 base, the J end lost 0 bases, and 4 bases lay between the germline ends. CDR3 length equals 13 residues. The CDR3 is CASSLVSSYEQYF. The CDR3 bases are TGTGCCAGCAGCTTAGTCAGCTCCTACGAGCAGTACTTC.

V is TRBV6-1 and J is TRBJ2-7; perhaps TRBD1 as D (6 bases). The CDR3 is 14 amino acids. V dropped 1 base and J dropped 1 base, with 8 bases sitting between them. Germline V gives CDR1 MNHNS, CDR2 SASEGT. The CDR3 sequence: CASSEDRVSYEQYF. DNA of the CDR3: TGTGCCAGCAGTGAAGACAGGGTTTCCTACGAGCAGTACTTC.

The chain is built from TRBV15 and TRBJ2-1; TRBD2 aligns across 12 bases. V lost 3 bases and J lost 10; bases outside the gene matches: 13. Germline-derived CDR1 and CDR2 are LNHNV and YYDKDF (reference sequence). The length of the CDR3 is 17 residues. The CDR3 region is CATSRPTLAGGPREQFF. The CDR3 DNA follows: TGTGCCACCAGCAGGCCCACTCTAGCGGGGGGGCCTCGGGAGCAGTTCTTC.

This clone was observed at least ten times. Other DNA sequences from this sample encode an identical CDR3 as well. The genes are TRBV7-3 and TRBJ2-7; D gene unclear. V was pared by 2 bases and J by 2 bases, with 10 bases between. This CDR3 spans 14 amino acids. The germline CDR1 and CDR2 sequences are SGHTA and FQGTGA. The chain's CDR3 is CASSLLSGPYEQYF. The CDR3 region has the DNA TGTGCCAGCAGCTTATTATCCGGTCCCTACGAGCAGTACTTC.

This clone came up once. The chain uses TRBV7-8 and TRBJ2-7; D not certain. V was pared by 2 bases and J by 7 bases, with 18 bases between. The germline CDR1 and CDR2 sequences are SGHVS and FQNEAQ. The CDR3 is made up of 15 amino acids. The CDR3 is CASSLQSMARGEQYF. CDR3 coding DNA: TGTGCCAGCAGCTTACAGTCAATGGCCCGAGGAGAGCAGTACTTC.

This chain links TRBV28 with TRBJ2-7; 7 nucleotides agree with TRBD1. J gave up 3 bases and V 6 bases, and 11 bases lay outside the gene matches. CDR1 MDHEN and CDR2 SYDVKM come from the germline V gene. CDR3 length: 15 amino acids. The CDR3 sequence is CASRGDRDRVYEQYF. For the CDR3, the DNA is TGTGCCAGCAGGGGAGACAGGGACCGGGTCTACGAGCAGTACTTC. Complete variable domain (other parts from reference TRBV28 and TRBJ2-7): DVKVTQSSRYLVKRTGEKVFLECVQDMDHENMFWYRQDPGLGLRLIYFSYDVKMKEKGDIPEGYSVSREKKERFSLILESASTNQTSMYLCASRGDRDRVYEQYFGPGTRLTVT.

The chain joins TRBV9 to TRBJ2-2; tentative D call: TRBD2 (5 bases). V was cut by 0 bases and J by 6 bases, with 9 bases left in between. CDR3 size: 14 residues. Germline V gene sequence: CDR1 SGDLS, CDR2 YYNGEE. CDR3 bases: TGTGCCAGCAGCGTAGGCCCGGACTCCGGGGAGCTGTTTTTT. This translates into CASSVGPDSGELFF.

This chain connects TRBV4-1 to TRBJ1-1, with D unclear. Germline assignment: CDR1 MGHRA and CDR2 YSYEKL. V lost 0 bases to trimming and J lost 2 bases, with 10 bases between them. This CDR3 contains 15 residues. CDR3 region: CASSQDQFENTEAFF. The CDR3 DNA sequence: TGCGCCAGCAGCCAAGATCAGTTCGAAAACACTGAAGCTTTCTTT.

This clone came up a few times. The genes are TRBV5-5 and TRBJ1-5; D unclear. CDR1 SGHKS and CDR2 YYEKEE come from the germline V gene (reference sequence). Deletions cut 1 base from V and 7 bases from J, with 9 bases between. CDR3 length equals 13 residues. This CDR3 is CASSLIEGQPQHF. In DNA, the CDR3 is TGTGCCAGCAGCTTGATTGAGGGCCAGCCCCAGCATTTT.

This chain links TRBV6-2 or TRBV6-3 with TRBJ2-3; 9 bases map to TRBD2. Germline V lookup: CDR1 MNHEY, CDR2 SVGEGT. The CDR3 has 16 amino acids. V dropped 7 bases and J dropped 5; count of bases not matched to a gene: 13. CDR3 in DNA: TGTGCCAGCACCCCTCTGGCGGGGGGGCCGGGAGATACGCAGTATTTT. It encodes CASTPLAGGPGDTQYF.

This clone was counted once. The chain employs TRBV11-1 and TRBJ1-6, with TRBD1 matching over 7 bases. Germline V gene lookup returns CDR1 SGHAT and CDR2 FQDESV (reference sequence). The V gene end was trimmed by 5 bases and the J gene end by 7 bases; junction bases not matched to a gene: 11. The CDR3 is made up of 16 amino acids. The CDR3 nucleotides read TGTGCCAGCAGCCCACATCCAGGGGGAGCCAATTCACCCCTCCACTTT. It codes for CASSPHPGGANSPLHF.

CDR3 loop: CASSFRAWEQYF. In DNA, the CDR3 is TGTGCCAGCAGTTTCAGGGCGTGGGAGCAGTACTTC. This chain uses TRBV28 with TRBJ2-7; maybe TRBD1 (5 bases). This CDR3 contains 12 residues. Trimming stripped 3 bases from V and 7 bases from J, with 10 bases between. The germline V gene encodes CDR1 MDHEN and CDR2 SYDVKM.

The chain joins TRBV15 to TRBJ1-1, with 7 nucleotides matching TRBD1. This CDR3 has 16 residues. V shed 4 bases and J 0 bases; nucleotides not matched to a gene: 8. CDR1 and CDR2 (germline): LNHNV, YYDKDF (reference sequence). CDR3 region: CATSKLLTGMNTEAFF. The DNA of the CDR3 is TGTGCCACCAGCAAGTTGTTGACAGGGATGAACACTGAAGCTTTCTTT.

The chain couples TRBV19 to TRBJ2-2; TRBD1 might be the D (5 bases). The V end was cut by 1 base, the J end by 4 bases, with 10 bases between. CDR1 LNHDA and CDR2 SQIVND come from the germline V gene (reference sequence). This CDR3 has 15 amino acids. In nucleotides, the CDR3 is TGTGCCAGTAGTATAGCGAGACAGAGCACCGGGGAGCTGTTTTTT. It is translated as CASSIARQSTGELFF. The complete variable domain, with remaining parts taken from reference TRBV19 and TRBJ2-2, reads DGGITQSPKYLFRKEGQNVTLSCEQNLNHDAMYWYRQDPGQGLRLIYYSQIVNDFQKGDIAEGYSVSREKKESFPLTVTSAQKNPTAFYLCASSIARQSTGELFFGEGSRLTVL.

The J gene is TRBJ1-1, the V gene TRBV12-3 or TRBV12-4, with D unresolved. V lost 2 bases, J lost 8 bases, and 6 bases lay in between. The CDR3 has 11 residues. CDR3 in DNA: TGTGCCAGCAGTTTAAGCCCAGAAGCTTTCTTT. Protein: CASSLSPEAFF.

The chain couples TRBV4-2 to TRBJ2-5, with 12 bases that match TRBD2. The CDR3 totals 19 residues. Germline V gene sequence: CDR1 LGHNA, CDR2 YNFKEQ. Losses at the gene ends were 0 bases for V and 3 bases for J; bases not matched to a gene: 11. The CDR3 bases are TGTGCCAGCAGCCAAGATCCCCTAGCGGGGGGGCTGGGCAAAGAGACCCAGTACTTC. It specifies CASSQDPLAGGLGKETQYF.

The chain joins TRBV6-5 to TRBJ1-2; TRBD1 agrees at 10 bases. Germline V gene lookup returns CDR1 MNHEY and CDR2 SVGAGI. Trimming took 5 bases from V and 8 from J; bases not matched to a gene: 11. The CDR3 covers 15 residues. The CDR3 is CASSTPDRGDRGYTF. The CDR3 DNA is TGTGCCAGCAGTACACCGGACAGGGGGGACCGAGGCTACACCTTC.

The V gene is TRBV19, the J gene TRBJ1-6; TRBD1 matches 8 bases. Per germline, CDR1 LNHDA and CDR2 SQIVND (reference sequence). The J segment lost 1 base and the V segment lost 7 bases, leaving 3 bases of the junction unmatched. The CDR3 extends over 15 amino acids. CDR3: CASIGQGSYNSPLHF. The CDR3 DNA sequence: TGTGCCAGTATCGGACAGGGTTCCTATAATTCACCCCTCCACTTT.

The rearrangement links TRBV29-1 to TRBJ1-5; 8 bases agree with TRBD1. Germline V gene sequence: CDR1 SQVTM, CDR2 ANQGSEA. J gave up 5 bases and V 4 bases, and 4 bases lay outside the gene matches. CDR3 length: 13 amino acids. This CDR3 is CSVGQGMDQPQHF. The CDR3 bases are TGCAGCGTTGGACAGGGGATGGATCAGCCCCAGCATTTT. Looking up the rest from reference TRBV29-1 and TRBJ1-5 gives the full variable domain: SAVISQKPSRDICQRGTSLTIQCQVDSQVTMMFWYRQQPGQSLTLIATANQGSEATYESGFVIDKFPISRPNLTFSTLTVSNMSPEDSSIYLCSVGQGMDQPQHFGDGTRLSIL.

The chain recombines TRBV5-1 with TRBJ1-2, with a possible D match to TRBD1 (6 bases). The CDR3 has 17 residues. Deletions cut 1 base from V and 4 bases from J, with 20 bases between. Looked up from germline, CDR1 is SGHRS and CDR2 is YFSETQ. In DNA, the CDR3 is TGCGCCAGCAGCTTGCCGGACAGCCTTTTTTTCTCCTATGGCTACACCTTC. Protein sequence: CASSLPDSLFFSYGYTF. The complete variable domain, with remaining parts taken from reference TRBV5-1 and TRBJ1-2, reads KAGVTQTPRYLIKTRGQQVTLSCSPISGHRSVSWYQQTPGQGLQFLFEYFSETQRNKGNFPGRFSGRQFSNSRSEMNVSTLELGDSALYLCASSLPDSLFFSYGYTFGSGTRLTVV.

The chain recombines TRBV3-1 (or the pseudogene TRBV3-2) with TRBJ2-7; D gene uncertain. V was pared by 1 base and J by 4 bases, with 8 bases between. The CDR3 is 13 residues long. The germline gives CDR1 LGHDT, CDR2 YNNKEL (reference sequence). The CDR3 loop reads CASSQVPGYEQYF. The CDR3 nucleotides are TGTGCCAGCAGCCAAGTACCCGGGTACGAGCAGTACTTC.

J is TRBJ2-7 and V is TRBV2; possibly TRBD2 for D (6 bases). The CDR3 is 13 residues long. Trimming took 7 bases from V and 5 from J, leaving 15 bases between them. Germline V gene lookup returns CDR1 SNHLY and CDR2 FYNNEI. CDR3 sequence: CASKLTAGHEQYF. The CDR3, as DNA: TGTGCCAGCAAGCTAACAGCGGGCCACGAGCAGTACTTC.